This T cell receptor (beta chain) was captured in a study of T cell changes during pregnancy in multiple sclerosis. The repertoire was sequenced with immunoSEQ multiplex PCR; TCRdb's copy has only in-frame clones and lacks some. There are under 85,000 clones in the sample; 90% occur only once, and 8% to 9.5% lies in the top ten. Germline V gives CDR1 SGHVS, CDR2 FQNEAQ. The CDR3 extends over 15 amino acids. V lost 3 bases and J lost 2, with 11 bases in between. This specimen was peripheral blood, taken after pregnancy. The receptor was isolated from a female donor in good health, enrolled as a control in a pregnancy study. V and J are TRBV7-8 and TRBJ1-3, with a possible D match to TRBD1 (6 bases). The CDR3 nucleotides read TGTGCCAGCAGCTTCCTCGACAGGACTGGAAACACCATATATTTT. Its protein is CASSFLDRTGNTIYF. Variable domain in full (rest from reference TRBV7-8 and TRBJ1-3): GAGVSQSPRYKVAKRGQDVALRCDPISGHVSLFWYQQALGQGPEFLTYFQNEAQLDKSGLPSDRFFAERPEGSVSTLKIQRTQQEDSAVYLCASSFLDRTGNTIYFGEGSWLTVV.